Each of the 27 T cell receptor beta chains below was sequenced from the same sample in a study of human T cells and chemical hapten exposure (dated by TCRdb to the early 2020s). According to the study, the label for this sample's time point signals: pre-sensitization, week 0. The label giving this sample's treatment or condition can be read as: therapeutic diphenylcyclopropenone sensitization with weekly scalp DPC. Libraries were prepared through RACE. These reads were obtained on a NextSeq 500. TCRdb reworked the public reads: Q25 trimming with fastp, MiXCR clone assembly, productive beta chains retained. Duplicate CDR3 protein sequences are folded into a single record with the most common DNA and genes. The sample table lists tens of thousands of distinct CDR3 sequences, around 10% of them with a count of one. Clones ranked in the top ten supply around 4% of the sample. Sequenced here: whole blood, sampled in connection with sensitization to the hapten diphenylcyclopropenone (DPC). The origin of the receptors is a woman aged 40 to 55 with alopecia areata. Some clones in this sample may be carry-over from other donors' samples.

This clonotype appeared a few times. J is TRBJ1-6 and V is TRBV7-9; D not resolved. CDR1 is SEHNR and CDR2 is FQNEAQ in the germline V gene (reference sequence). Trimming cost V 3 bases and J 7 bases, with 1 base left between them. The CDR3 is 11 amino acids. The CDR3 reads CASSFNSPLHF. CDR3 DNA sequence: TGTGCCAGCAGCTTCAATTCACCCCTCCACTTT.

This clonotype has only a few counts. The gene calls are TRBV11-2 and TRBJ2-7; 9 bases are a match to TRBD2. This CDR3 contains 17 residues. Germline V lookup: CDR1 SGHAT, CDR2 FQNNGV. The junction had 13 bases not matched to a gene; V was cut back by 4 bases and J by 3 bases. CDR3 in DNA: TGTGCCAGCAGCTCTCACATAGCGGGGGCCAGAAGCTACGAGCAGTACTTC. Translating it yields CASSSHIAGARSYEQYF.

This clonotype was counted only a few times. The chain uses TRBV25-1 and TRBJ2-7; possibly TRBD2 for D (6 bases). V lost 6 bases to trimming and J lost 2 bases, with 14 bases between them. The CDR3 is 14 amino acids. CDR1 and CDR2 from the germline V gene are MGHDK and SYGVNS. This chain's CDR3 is CASSLVGGAYEQYF. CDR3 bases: TGTGCCAGCAGCCTTGTGGGGGGTGCCTACGAGCAGTACTTC.

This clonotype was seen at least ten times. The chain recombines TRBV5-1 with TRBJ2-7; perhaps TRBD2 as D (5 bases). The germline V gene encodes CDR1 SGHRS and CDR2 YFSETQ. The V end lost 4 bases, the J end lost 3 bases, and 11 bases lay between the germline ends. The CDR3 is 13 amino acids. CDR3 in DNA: TGCGCCAGCAGCCGTTCTACTAGCTACGAGCAGTACTTC. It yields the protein CASSRSTSYEQYF.

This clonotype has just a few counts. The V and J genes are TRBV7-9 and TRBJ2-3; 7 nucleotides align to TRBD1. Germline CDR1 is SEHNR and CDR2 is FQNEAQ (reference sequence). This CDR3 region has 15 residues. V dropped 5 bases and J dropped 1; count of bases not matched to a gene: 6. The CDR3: CASSVTGIGTDTQYF. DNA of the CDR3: TGTGCCAGCAGCGTGACAGGGATTGGCACAGATACGCAGTATTTT. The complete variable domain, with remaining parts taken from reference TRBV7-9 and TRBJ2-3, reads DTGVSQNPRHKITKRGQNVTFRCDPISEHNRLYWYRQTLGQGPEFLTYFQNEAQLEKSRLLSDRFSAERPKGSFSTLEIQRTEQGDSAMYLCASSVTGIGTDTQYFGPGTRLTVL.

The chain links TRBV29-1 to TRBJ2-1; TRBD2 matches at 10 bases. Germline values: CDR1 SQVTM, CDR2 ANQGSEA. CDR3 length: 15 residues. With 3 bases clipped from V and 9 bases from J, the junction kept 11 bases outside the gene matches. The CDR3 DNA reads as TGCAGCGTTGAGAGGACTAGCGGAACCACCGGTGAGCAGTTCTTC. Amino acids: CSVERTSGTTGEQFF.

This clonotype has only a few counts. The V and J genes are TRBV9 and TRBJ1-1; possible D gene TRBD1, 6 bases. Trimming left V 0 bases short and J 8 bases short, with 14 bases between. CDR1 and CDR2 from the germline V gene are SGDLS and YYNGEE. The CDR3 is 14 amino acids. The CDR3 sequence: CASSVVSGQHEAFF. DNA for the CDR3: TGTGCCAGCAGCGTAGTGAGTGGACAGCACGAAGCTTTCTTT.

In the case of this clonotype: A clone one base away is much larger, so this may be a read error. The CDR3 DNA sequence: TGTGCCGTCCGACGGACGACAGGAGAAAAACTGTTTTTT. It encodes CAVRRTTGEKLFF. This chain connects TRBV7-2 to TRBJ1-4; a weak D match, TRBD1 (6 bases). V shed 11 bases and J shed 8 bases, with 18 bases lying between them. CDR3 size: 13 residues. Germline CDR1 reads SGHTA; CDR2 reads FQGNSA.

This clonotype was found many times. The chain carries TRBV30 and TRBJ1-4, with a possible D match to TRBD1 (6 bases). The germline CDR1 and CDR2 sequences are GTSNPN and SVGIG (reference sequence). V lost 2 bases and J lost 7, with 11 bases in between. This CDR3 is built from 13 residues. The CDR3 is CAWSTGSSEKLFF. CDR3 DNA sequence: TGTGCCTGGAGTACAGGGAGTAGTGAAAAACTGTTTTTT.

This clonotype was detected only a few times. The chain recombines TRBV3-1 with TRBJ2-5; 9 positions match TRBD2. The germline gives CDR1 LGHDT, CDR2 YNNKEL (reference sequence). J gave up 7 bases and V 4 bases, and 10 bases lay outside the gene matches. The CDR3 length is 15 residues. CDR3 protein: CASSLTLAGKGTQYF. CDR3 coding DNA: TGTGCCAGCAGCCTGACCCTAGCGGGGAAAGGGACCCAGTACTTC.

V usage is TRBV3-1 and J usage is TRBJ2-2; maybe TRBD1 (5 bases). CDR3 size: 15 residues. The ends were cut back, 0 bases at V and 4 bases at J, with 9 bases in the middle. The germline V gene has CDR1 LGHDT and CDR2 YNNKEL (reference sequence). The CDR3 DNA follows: TGTGCCAGCAGCCAAGATACAACAGGCACCGGGGAGCTGTTTTTT. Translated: CASSQDTTGTGELFF.

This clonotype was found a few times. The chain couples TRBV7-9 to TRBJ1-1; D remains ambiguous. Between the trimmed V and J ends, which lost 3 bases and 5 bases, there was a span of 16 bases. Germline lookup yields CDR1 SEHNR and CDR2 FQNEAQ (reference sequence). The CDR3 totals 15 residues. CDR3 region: CASSFYPGVWTEAFF. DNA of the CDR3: TGTGCCAGCAGCTTTTATCCAGGAGTTTGGACTGAAGCTTTCTTT.

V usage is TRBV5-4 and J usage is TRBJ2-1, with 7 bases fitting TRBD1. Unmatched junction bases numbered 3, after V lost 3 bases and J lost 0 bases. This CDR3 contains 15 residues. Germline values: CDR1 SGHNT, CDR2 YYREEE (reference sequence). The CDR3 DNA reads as TGTGCCAGCAGCTCCGGGACAGCCTCCTACAATGAGCAGTTCTTC. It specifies CASSSGTASYNEQFF.

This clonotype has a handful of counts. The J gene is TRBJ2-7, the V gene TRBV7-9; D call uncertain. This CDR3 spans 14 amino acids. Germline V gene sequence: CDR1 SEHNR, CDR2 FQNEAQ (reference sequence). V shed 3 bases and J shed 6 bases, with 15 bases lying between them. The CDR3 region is CASSLWRTDGEQYF. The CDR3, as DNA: TGTGCCAGCAGCTTGTGGCGTACAGACGGCGAGCAGTACTTC.

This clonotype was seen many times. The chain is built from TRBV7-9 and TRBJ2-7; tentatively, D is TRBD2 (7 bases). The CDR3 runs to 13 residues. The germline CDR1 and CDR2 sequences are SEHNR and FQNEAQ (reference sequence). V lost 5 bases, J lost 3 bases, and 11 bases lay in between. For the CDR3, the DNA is TGTGCCAGCAGCGAGGGGGGGGACTACGAGCAGTACTTC. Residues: CASSEGGDYEQYF.

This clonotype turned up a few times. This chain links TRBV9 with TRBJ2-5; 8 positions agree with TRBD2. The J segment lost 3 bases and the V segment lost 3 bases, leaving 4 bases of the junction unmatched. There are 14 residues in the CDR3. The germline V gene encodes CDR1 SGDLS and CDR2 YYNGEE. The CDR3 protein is CASSASLAEETQYF. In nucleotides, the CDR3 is TGTGCCAGCAGCGCGTCACTAGCGGAAGAGACCCAGTACTTC.

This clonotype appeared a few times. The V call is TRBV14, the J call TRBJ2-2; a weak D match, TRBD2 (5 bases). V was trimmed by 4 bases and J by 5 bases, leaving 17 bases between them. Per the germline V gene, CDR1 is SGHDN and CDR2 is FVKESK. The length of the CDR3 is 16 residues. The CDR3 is CASSREIEVRTGELFF. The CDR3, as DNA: TGTGCCAGCAGCCGGGAGATTGAGGTTCGGACCGGGGAGCTGTTTTTT.

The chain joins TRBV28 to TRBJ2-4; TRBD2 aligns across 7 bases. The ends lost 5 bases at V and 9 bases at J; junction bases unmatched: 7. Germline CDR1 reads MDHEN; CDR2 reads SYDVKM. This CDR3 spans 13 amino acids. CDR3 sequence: CASSMGGKGIQYF. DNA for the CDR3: TGTGCCAGCAGTATGGGAGGGAAGGGCATTCAGTACTTC. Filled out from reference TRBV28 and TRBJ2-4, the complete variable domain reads DVKVTQSSRYLVKRTGEKVFLECVQDMDHENMFWYRQDPGLGLRLIYFSYDVKMKEKGDIPEGYSVSREKKERFSLILESASTNQTSMYLCASSMGGKGIQYFGAGTRLSVL.

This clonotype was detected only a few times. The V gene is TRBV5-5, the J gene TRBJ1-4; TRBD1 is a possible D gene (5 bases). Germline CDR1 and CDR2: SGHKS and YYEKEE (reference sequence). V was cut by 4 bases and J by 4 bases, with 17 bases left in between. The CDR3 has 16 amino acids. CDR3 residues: CASSPSEGLGNEKLFF. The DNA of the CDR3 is TGTGCCAGCAGCCCCTCGGAGGGGCTTGGTAATGAAAAACTGTTTTTT. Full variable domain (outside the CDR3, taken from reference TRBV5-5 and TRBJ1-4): DAGVTQSPTHLIKTRGQQVTLRCSPISGHKSVSWYQQVLGQGPQFIFQYYEKEERGRGNFPDRFSARQFPNYSSELNVNALLLGDSALYLCASSPSEGLGNEKLFFGSGTQLSVL.

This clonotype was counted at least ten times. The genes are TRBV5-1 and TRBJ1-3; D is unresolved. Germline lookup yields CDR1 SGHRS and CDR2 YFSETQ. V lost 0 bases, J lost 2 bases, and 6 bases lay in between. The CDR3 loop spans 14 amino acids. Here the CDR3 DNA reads TGCGCCAGCAGCTTGGGGCGGGCTGGAAACACCATATATTTT. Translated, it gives CASSLGRAGNTIYF.

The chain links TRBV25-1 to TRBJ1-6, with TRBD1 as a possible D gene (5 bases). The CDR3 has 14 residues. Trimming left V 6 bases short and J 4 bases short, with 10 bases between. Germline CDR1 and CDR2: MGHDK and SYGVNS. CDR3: CASSAGQYNSPLHF. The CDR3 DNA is TGTGCCAGCAGCGCAGGACAATATAATTCACCCCTCCACTTT.

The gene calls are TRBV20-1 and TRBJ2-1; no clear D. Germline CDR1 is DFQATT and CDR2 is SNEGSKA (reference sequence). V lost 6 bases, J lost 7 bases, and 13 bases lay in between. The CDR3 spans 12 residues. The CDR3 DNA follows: TGCAGTGCCACCCCCGGCGGAAATGAGCAGTTCTTC. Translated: CSATPGGNEQFF.

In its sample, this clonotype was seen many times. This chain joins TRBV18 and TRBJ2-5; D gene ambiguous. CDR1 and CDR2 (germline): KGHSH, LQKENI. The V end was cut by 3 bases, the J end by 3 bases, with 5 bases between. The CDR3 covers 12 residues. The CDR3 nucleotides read TGTGCCAGCTCACCGCAGGAAGAGACCCAGTACTTC. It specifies CASSPQEETQYF.

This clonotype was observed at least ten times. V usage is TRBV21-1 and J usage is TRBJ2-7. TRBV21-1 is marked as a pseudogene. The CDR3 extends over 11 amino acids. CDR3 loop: CAKEHSYEQYF. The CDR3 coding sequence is TGTGCCAAGGAACACTCCTACGAGCAGTACTTC.

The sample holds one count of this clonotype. CDR3 nucleotides: TGCAGTGCTAGTTGGGACCGATCCTACGAGCAGTACTTC. Translating gives CSASWDRSYEQYF. The rearrangement links TRBV20-1 to TRBJ2-7; D is possibly TRBD1 or TRBD2 (5 bases each). CDR1 is DFQATT, CDR2 SNEGSKA, per germline (reference sequence). Trimming removed 3 bases from V and 1 base from J, with 10 bases in between. This CDR3 contains 13 residues.

The CDR3 sequence: CASGPRDSYEQYF. The CDR3 coding sequence is TGTGCCAGCGGACCGCGGGATTCCTACGAGCAGTACTTC. The chain is built from TRBV27 and TRBJ2-7, with D tentatively TRBD2 (6 bases). From germline, CDR1 is MNHEY and CDR2 SMNVEV (reference sequence). This CDR3 contains 13 residues. With 8 bases removed from V and 1 base from J, the gap between germline ends came to 12 bases.

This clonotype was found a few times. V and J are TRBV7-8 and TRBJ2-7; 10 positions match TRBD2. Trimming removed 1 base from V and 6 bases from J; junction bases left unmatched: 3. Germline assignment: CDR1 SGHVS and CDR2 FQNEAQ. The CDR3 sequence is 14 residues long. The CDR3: CASSLGTSGAEQYF. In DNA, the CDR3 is TGTGCCAGCAGCTTAGGCACTAGCGGGGCCGAGCAGTACTTC.